Each of the 24 T cell receptor beta chains below was sequenced from the same sample in a study of blood T cell repertoires in COVID-19. This table comes from immunoSEQ multiplex PCR, and its TCRdb copy is limited to in-frame clones, with some not included. This table holds roughly 250,000 clones, about 85% found once. Sequenced sample: PBMCs or T cells enriched from blood (not recorded which). These TCRs come from a woman aged 25 to 39 with acute COVID-19.

The chain combines TRBV9 with TRBJ1-1; 7 bases are shared with TRBD1. This CDR3 is 16 amino acids long. V was clipped by 4 bases and J by 0 bases; unmatched bases: 9. Germline CDR1 is SGDLS and CDR2 is YYNGEE. The CDR3 DNA follows: TGTGCCAGCAGCCCAAACAGGGGAAGGGTGAACACTGAAGCTTTCTTT. Encoded protein: CASSPNRGRVNTEAFF.

The J gene is TRBJ2-5, the V gene TRBV11-2; 8 bases fit TRBD2. CDR1 and CDR2 (germline): SGHAT, FQNNGV. After removal of 5 bases from V and 5 bases from J, the junction contained 16 bases not matched to a gene. The CDR3 loop spans 17 amino acids. This CDR3 is CASSARAGGFGSETQYF. CDR3 coding DNA: TGTGCCAGCAGCGCTCGGGCGGGGGGTTTCGGCTCGGAGACCCAGTACTTC.

The chain is built from TRBV5-4 and TRBJ2-7; the match to TRBD1 covers 7 bases. V lost 4 bases to trimming and J lost 2 bases; unmatched junction nucleotides: 9. CDR1 is SGHNT, CDR2 YYREEE, per germline (reference sequence). The CDR3 is 15 residues long. CDR3 sequence reads: CASSPLGQTPYEQYF. The CDR3 bases are TGTGCCAGCAGCCCTCTGGGACAGACCCCCTACGAGCAGTACTTC.

This chain uses TRBV28 with TRBJ2-5; TRBD2 matches 9 bases. J was trimmed by 2 bases and V by 2 bases; bases with no gene match: 6. CDR1 MDHEN and CDR2 SYDVKM come from the germline V gene. This CDR3 has 16 amino acids. The CDR3 DNA reads as TGTGCCAGCAGTTTAGGTCGCGGGAGGGGACAAGAGACCCAGTACTTC. Translating gives CASSLGRGRGQETQYF.

The CDR3 nucleotides are TGTGCCAGCAGCGTAACCACCCTAAACTACAATGAGCAGTTCTTC. Protein: CASSVTTLNYNEQFF. The chain is built from TRBV9 and TRBJ2-1, with D unresolved. CDR1 is SGDLS, CDR2 YYNGEE, per germline. The CDR3 runs to 15 residues. V was cut by 1 base and J by 3 bases, with 11 bases left in between.

The gene calls are TRBV7-8 and TRBJ1-3, with 8 bases matching TRBD1. The CDR3 is 17 amino acids. Germline V lookup: CDR1 SGHVS, CDR2 FQNEAQ. The J segment lost 1 base and the V segment lost 5 bases, leaving 10 bases of the junction unmatched. CDR3 sequence reads: CASSPRDRLASGNTIYF. CDR3 bases: TGTGCCAGCAGCCCTAGGGACAGGCTAGCTTCTGGAAACACCATATATTTT.

This chain uses TRBV27 with TRBJ2-7, with TRBD1 matching over 8 bases. The germline CDR1 and CDR2 sequences are MNHEY and SMNVEV (reference sequence). The length of the CDR3 is 14 residues. V lost 5 bases and J lost 3; bases outside the gene matches: 6. The CDR3 nucleotides read TGTGCCAGCAGTGCCCTACAGGGGGGCTACGAGCAGTACTTC. As protein: CASSALQGGYEQYF.

The rearrangement joins TRBV6-6 to TRBJ2-7; the match to TRBD1 covers 8 bases. Unmatched junction bases numbered 5, after V lost 5 bases and J lost 2 bases. The CDR3 spans 14 residues. The germline V gene encodes CDR1 MNHNY and CDR2 SVGAGI (reference sequence). The CDR3 spells CASSQGAGTYEQYF. The CDR3 nucleotides read TGTGCCAGCAGTCAGGGGGCAGGAACCTACGAGCAGTACTTC.

The CDR3 DNA follows: TGTGCCAGAAGCGGACCCGGGACAGGGGGCAATCACCCGAACACCGGGGAGCTGTTTTTT. Translated: CARSGPGTGGNHPNTGELFF. The chain recombines TRBV5-3 with TRBJ2-2; 12 nucleotides match TRBD1. TRBV5-3 is recorded as an ORF, its role being uncertain. The CDR3 length is 20 residues. The J segment lost 0 bases and the V segment lost 4 bases, leaving 13 bases of the junction unmatched.

The chain is built from TRBV2 and TRBJ1-1, with a possible D match to TRBD1 (6 bases). The CDR3 has 15 amino acids. Germline V gene data show CDR1 as SNHLY and CDR2 as FYNNEI. Between the trimmed V and J ends, which lost 6 bases and 5 bases, there was a span of 19 bases. CDR3 region: CASSLRGGARTEAFF. For the CDR3, the DNA is TGTGCCAGCAGCCTCCGTGGGGGGGCGCGTACTGAAGCTTTCTTT. The full variable domain, completed using reference TRBV2 and TRBJ1-1, is EPEVTQTPSHQVTQMGQEVILRCVPISNHLYFYWYRQILGQKVEFLVSFYNNEISEKSEIFDDQFSVERPDGSNFTLKIRSTKLEDSAMYFCASSLRGGARTEAFFGQGTRLTVV.

The J gene is TRBJ2-7, the V gene TRBV10-3; D is ambiguous. This CDR3 contains 13 residues. The germline V gene has CDR1 ENHRY and CDR2 SYGVKD. Trimming stripped 2 bases from V and 2 bases from J, with 7 bases between. The CDR3, as DNA: TGTGCCATCAGTGAGGCAGTTACCTACGAGCAGTACTTC. Amino acid sequence: CAISEAVTYEQYF.

This clone came up once. V usage is TRBV19 and J usage is TRBJ1-3, with D perhaps TRBD1 (5 bases). Germline lookup yields CDR1 LNHDA and CDR2 SQIVND (reference sequence). V dropped 6 bases and J dropped 0 bases, with 9 bases sitting between them. This CDR3 spans 14 amino acids. This CDR3 is CASRAGNSGNTIYF. Here the CDR3 DNA reads TGTGCCAGTAGGGCAGGGAACTCTGGAAACACCATATATTTT.

This chain connects TRBV18 to TRBJ1-5; tentatively, D is TRBD1 (6 bases). The V gene lost 2 bases and the J gene lost 2 bases, with 10 bases spanning the gap. The V gene's germline CDR1 is KGHSH and CDR2 LQKENI. This CDR3 is built from 15 residues. CDR3 loop: CASSPTDSRNQPQHF. CDR3 nucleotide sequence: TGTGCCAGCTCACCAACGGACAGCCGCAATCAGCCCCAGCATTTT.

The CDR3 sequence: CASSLWGTSGGPEETQYF. CDR3 nucleotide sequence: TGTGCCAGCAGCTTATGGGGGACTAGCGGGGGGCCAGAAGAGACCCAGTACTTC. The chain recombines TRBV7-2 with TRBJ2-5; 15 nucleotides agree with TRBD2. After removal of 2 bases from V and 3 bases from J, the junction contained 7 bases not matched to a gene. The CDR3 runs to 18 residues. Germline loops: CDR1 SGHTA, CDR2 FQGNSA.

This clone was observed once. This chain joins TRBV5-1 and TRBJ1-1; unclear D gene. Trimming removed 0 bases at V and 1 base at J, with 7 bases between. Per germline, CDR1 SGHRS and CDR2 YFSETQ. The length of the CDR3 is 14 residues. This chain's CDR3 is CASSLAGENTEAFF. Written as DNA, the CDR3 is TGCGCCAGCAGCTTGGCCGGGGAGAACACTGAAGCTTTCTTT. Full variable domain (outside the CDR3, taken from reference TRBV5-1 and TRBJ1-1): KAGVTQTPRYLIKTRGQQVTLSCSPISGHRSVSWYQQTPGQGLQFLFEYFSETQRNKGNFPGRFSGRQFSNSRSEMNVSTLELGDSALYLCASSLAGENTEAFFGQGTRLTVV.

This clone has more than one count but fewer than ten. V is TRBV6-6 and J is TRBJ1-1; TRBD1 agrees at 11 bases. The germline V gene has CDR1 MNHNY and CDR2 SVGAGI (reference sequence). CDR3 length: 17 residues. The J segment lost 2 bases and the V segment lost 5 bases, leaving 10 bases of the junction unmatched. The DNA for the CDR3 is TGTGCCAGCAGTCGGGCCCGGGACAGGGGGTTAAACACTGAAGCTTTCTTT. As protein: CASSRARDRGLNTEAFF.

The chain combines TRBV11-2 with TRBJ1-3; tentatively, D is TRBD1 (6 bases). The CDR3 consists of 14 residues. Trimming left V 5 bases short and J 0 bases short, with 8 bases between. Germline V gene lookup returns CDR1 SGHAT and CDR2 FQNNGV. The CDR3 sequence: CASSVQGSGNTIYF. The CDR3 region has the DNA TGTGCCAGCAGCGTACAGGGCTCTGGAAACACCATATATTTT.

The J gene is TRBJ2-7, the V gene TRBV2, with D tentatively TRBD2 (6 bases). Germline V gene lookup returns CDR1 SNHLY and CDR2 FYNNEI. V was clipped by 2 bases and J by 7 bases, with 18 bases between them. The CDR3 extends over 15 amino acids. The CDR3 DNA follows: TGTGCCAGCAGTGAAAGGGGACTGAGGACGGGGGAGCAGTACTTC. This encodes CASSERGLRTGEQYF.

This chain joins TRBV24-1 and TRBJ1-1; D not certain. Trimming shortened V by 8 bases and J by 1 base, and 10 bases separated the two germline ends. The CDR3 is 13 residues long. Germline V gene data show CDR1 as KGHDR and CDR2 as SFDVKD. CDR3 residues: CATMAAQNTEAFF. DNA of the CDR3: TGTGCCACCATGGCCGCTCAGAACACTGAAGCTTTCTTT.

The chain has TRBV29-1 and TRBJ1-1, with D hard to call. V gave up 5 bases and J gave up 1 base, with 8 bases separating them. The V gene's germline CDR1 is SQVTM and CDR2 ANQGSEA. This CDR3 contains 12 residues. CDR3 sequence reads: CSVSGRNTEAFF. DNA of the CDR3: TGCAGCGTTAGCGGGAGGAACACTGAAGCTTTCTTT.

The chain employs TRBV10-3 and TRBJ2-1; 10 bases fit TRBD1. The germline CDR1 and CDR2 sequences are ENHRY and SYGVKD. The CDR3 runs 14 residues. V lost 10 bases to trimming and J lost 10 bases; unmatched junction nucleotides: 13. The DNA of the CDR3 is TGTGCCACCTTGGGACAGGGGAGTTGGGGCGAGCAGTTCTTC. Its protein is CATLGQGSWGEQFF.

With respect to this clone: The junction does not match germline at one end; this may be a read error. V is TRBV15 and J is TRBJ1-1; D unclear. CDR1 and CDR2 from the germline V gene are LNHNV and YYDKDF (reference sequence). This CDR3 comprises 15 residues. CDR3 in amino acids: CATRGVADMNAEAFF. The CDR3 DNA sequence: TGTGCCACTCGGGGAGTGGCAGACATGAACGCTGAAGCTTTCTTT.

This clone was picked up one time. The chain has TRBV7-3 and TRBJ1-1; D is possibly TRBD1 (6 bases). This CDR3 has 14 residues. Per the germline V gene, CDR1 is SGHTA and CDR2 is FQGTGA. Trimming left V 5 bases short and J 5 bases short, with 15 bases between. As DNA, the CDR3 is TGTGCCAGCAGCGTACAGGGCAGTGGAACTGAAGCTTTCTTT. This translates into CASSVQGSGTEAFF.

The chain links TRBV19 to TRBJ2-3; TRBD1 aligns across 8 bases. The germline CDR1 and CDR2 sequences are LNHDA and SQIVND (reference sequence). The CDR3 runs 16 residues. Germline trimming cut 3 bases from V and 0 bases from J; bases unmatched to any gene: 5. CDR3 amino acids: CASSIPGGRSTDTQYF. CDR3 sequence (DNA): TGTGCCAGTAGTATTCCAGGGGGCCGGAGCACAGATACGCAGTATTTT.